This TCR beta chain came from a study of shared clonotypes between healthy human individuals. Clones were read by immunoSEQ multiplex PCR, and TCRdb kept only the in-frame ones, dropping some. The sample records 630,000 or so clones, 98% being singletons. About this clone itself: The antigen remains unidentified.

Study results and caveats: Genetic and exposure-history diversity was limited by the few donors. Shared clonotypes: about 5.3% naive CD4, around 3.5% naive CD8, over 2% memory CD4, 0.4% to 0.45% memory CD8. Estimated richness values were generally larger in naive subsets than in memory subsets.

CD8 cells regarded as naive lacked CD45RO, were positively chosen for CCR7, and omitted terminally differentiated effector memory CD45RA+ cells. The sample was naive CD8+ T cells sorted from blood. The TCR sequence derives from a man aged 25 to 40 in good health.

In nucleotides, the CDR3 is TGTGCCAGCAGTTTCCCCGGGACTAGCGGGAGGCCTGGAAATGAGCAGTTCTTC. This translates into CASSFPGTSGRPGNEQFF. The genes are TRBV27 and TRBJ2-1; 15 nucleotides line up with TRBD2. Trimming at V came to 3 bases and at J to 7 bases, leaving 10 bases not matched to a gene. CDR3 size: 18 residues. The germline V gene has CDR1 MNHEY and CDR2 SMNVEV (reference sequence).